What follows are 30 T cell receptor beta chains derived from one specimen sequenced in a study of T-cell memory formation after mild COVID-19. From the 5' RACE reads, TCRdb called clonotypes with MiXCR, one entry per CDR3 protein. The table has about 430,000 distinct CDR3 sequences, approximately 18% seen once. Sequenced: PBMCs or a T cell subset sorted from them (not recorded which). Every receptor here comes from a man between 18 and 29 years old who had mild COVID-19 (a few samples of this study predate the infection). Cell type and time point are not known.

This clonotype was seen a few times. The chain combines TRBV5-5 with TRBJ1-1, with 9 bases matching TRBD1. The CDR3 extends over 18 amino acids. Germline CDR1 is SGHKS and CDR2 is YYEKEE (reference sequence). Trimming removed 4 bases from V and 2 bases from J; junction bases left unmatched: 15. The CDR3 is CASSPRPRQGGDNTEAFF. In nucleotides, the CDR3 is TGTGCCAGCAGCCCTCGGCCTCGACAGGGGGGGGACAACACTGAAGCTTTCTTT.

This clonotype came up a few times. The chain carries TRBV11-1 and TRBJ2-7, with D tentatively TRBD1 (6 bases). The CDR3 loop spans 14 amino acids. V was cut by 4 bases and J by 0 bases, with 10 bases left in between. Germline V CDR1 and CDR2: SGHAT, FQDESV (reference sequence). The CDR3 DNA is TGTGCCAGCAGCTCGCAGGGGAACTCCTACGAGCAGTACTTC. Its protein product is CASSSQGNSYEQYF.

This sequence joins TRBV11-2 and TRBJ2-7, with D possibly TRBD1 on 6 matching bases. This CDR3 is built from 12 residues. Trimming pared 6 bases from V and 6 bases from J, leaving 12 bases between. CDR1 is SGHAT, CDR2 FQNNGV, per germline. As DNA, the CDR3 is TGTGCCAGCAGTCCAACAGGGCTCGAGCAGTACTTC. Translated: CASSPTGLEQYF.

This clonotype was detected only a few times. This chain links TRBV20-1 with TRBJ1-5; D ambiguous. CDR1 DFQATT and CDR2 SNEGSKA come from the germline V gene (reference sequence). Trimming stripped 1 base from V and 4 bases from J, with 5 bases between. This CDR3 contains 12 residues. The CDR3 here is CSARGVNQPQHF. For the CDR3, the DNA is TGCAGTGCTAGAGGGGTGAATCAGCCCCAGCATTTT.

This clonotype has only a few counts. The rearrangement links TRBV5-1 to TRBJ1-1; D is perhaps TRBD1 (6 bases). The CDR3 sequence is 14 residues long. Germline CDR1 and CDR2: SGHRS and YFSETQ. The V end was cut by 5 bases, the J end by 0 bases, with 11 bases between. The CDR3 DNA is TGCGCCAGCAGGCCCGGGACAATGAACACTGAAGCTTTCTTT. This gives the protein CASRPGTMNTEAFF.

This clonotype was seen more than once but under ten times. The J gene is TRBJ2-1, the V gene TRBV3-1; 11 nucleotides line up with TRBD2. Germline V lookup: CDR1 LGHDT, CDR2 YNNKEL (reference sequence). The CDR3 totals 16 residues. The V gene end was trimmed by 5 bases and the J gene end by 4 bases; junction bases not matched to a gene: 7. CDR3 nucleotides: TGTGCCAGCAGCTACAGGACTAGCGGGCCTTACAATGAGCAGTTCTTC. Translating gives CASSYRTSGPYNEQFF.

The chain recombines TRBV2 with TRBJ2-1; D is unclear. V lost 6 bases and J lost 5, with 11 bases in between. This CDR3 has 13 amino acids. The germline CDR1 and CDR2 sequences are SNHLY and FYNNEI. CDR3 sequence reads: CASRRWINNEQFF. The CDR3 DNA is TGTGCCAGCAGGAGGTGGATTAACAATGAGCAGTTCTTC.

This clonotype turned up a few times. The CDR3 DNA follows: TGTGCCAGCAGCTTGAATCAGGGGGGAGACATTCAGTACTTC. Protein product: CASSLNQGGDIQYF. This chain connects TRBV11-2 to TRBJ2-4; perhaps TRBD1 as D (7 bases). This CDR3 contains 14 residues. The germline gives CDR1 SGHAT, CDR2 FQNNGV. Deletions cut 3 bases from V and 8 bases from J, with 14 bases between.

This chain connects TRBV4-1 to TRBJ2-1; D unresolved. The V and J ends lost 3 bases and 4 bases respectively, with 10 bases between them. Per the germline V gene, CDR1 is MGHRA and CDR2 is YSYEKL. This CDR3 has 14 amino acids. CDR3 in DNA: TGCGCCAGCAGCCAGCCCCCCGGGTACAATGAGCAGTTCTTC. Its protein is CASSQPPGYNEQFF.

This clonotype was recorded once. The chain has TRBV14 and TRBJ2-3; TRBD1 agrees at 8 bases. Germline CDR1 SGHDN, CDR2 FVKESK. This CDR3 has 15 amino acids. V lost 4 bases, J lost 4 bases, and 7 bases stayed unmatched. The CDR3 coding sequence is TGTGCCAGCAGCCGTTCAGGGGGCAAGGCAGATACGCAGTATTTT. This sequence encodes CASSRSGGKADTQYF.

The chain joins TRBV5-6 to TRBJ1-5; D ambiguous. V gave up 0 bases and J gave up 3 bases, with 19 bases separating them. CDR3 length equals 18 residues. Per the germline V gene, CDR1 is SGHDT and CDR2 is YYEEEE. The CDR3 DNA reads TGTGCCAGCAGCTTGGGGTACCCGGCGGGCGTCCCCAATCAGCCCCAGCATTTT. It is translated as CASSLGYPAGVPNQPQHF.

V usage is TRBV12-5 and J usage is TRBJ1-1; TRBD1 might be the D (5 bases). The CDR3 sequence is 14 residues long. Germline values: CDR1 LGHNT, CDR2 FRNRAP. V gave up 9 bases and J gave up 2 bases, with 16 bases separating them. The CDR3 bases are TGTGCTAGCCAAGACTGGGGGGGTAACACTGAAGCTTTCTTT. Amino acid sequence: CASQDWGGNTEAFF.

This clonotype has a handful of counts. The chain employs TRBV20-1 and TRBJ1-2; D perhaps matches TRBD1 (6 bases). The CDR3 runs to 13 residues. The germline CDR1 and CDR2 sequences are DFQATT and SNEGSKA (reference sequence). The V and J ends lost 3 bases and 2 bases respectively, with 10 bases between them. The chain's CDR3 is CSASHQGNYGYTF. Here the CDR3 DNA reads TGCAGTGCTAGTCACCAGGGGAACTATGGCTACACCTTC.

In this sample, this clonotype turned up many times. The chain is built from TRBV10-3 and TRBJ2-5, with 9 bases that match TRBD2. The germline V gene encodes CDR1 ENHRY and CDR2 SYGVKD. The CDR3 sequence is 17 residues long. J was trimmed by 5 bases and V by 2 bases; bases with no gene match: 12. CDR3 loop: CAISEQEILAGRETQYF. The CDR3, as DNA: TGTGCCATCAGTGAGCAGGAAATACTAGCGGGCAGGGAGACCCAGTACTTC.

This clonotype has just a few counts. The rearrangement joins TRBV6-5 to TRBJ1-4; TRBD1 is a possible D gene (5 bases). From germline, CDR1 is MNHEY and CDR2 SVGAGI. The CDR3 contains 16 residues. Trimming removed 6 bases at V and 0 bases at J, with 14 bases between. This CDR3 is CASRRDGAATNEKLFF. The CDR3 DNA follows: TGTGCCAGCAGGAGGGACGGCGCTGCAACTAATGAAAAACTGTTTTTT.

The chain recombines TRBV10-1 with TRBJ2-3; possibly TRBD2 for D (5 bases). The V end lost 4 bases, the J end lost 2 bases, and 13 bases lay between the germline ends. The germline CDR1 and CDR2 sequences are WNHNN and SYGVQD (reference sequence). The CDR3 has 15 amino acids. In DNA form, the CDR3 reads TGCGCCAGCAGTGGTGGCATAGCGAACACAGATACGCAGTATTTT. Encoded protein: CASSGGIANTDTQYF.

This clonotype has more than one count but fewer than ten. The rearrangement joins TRBV12-3 or TRBV12-4 to TRBJ1-1; 8 bases are a match to TRBD1. After removal of 5 bases from V and 0 bases from J, the junction contained 11 bases not matched to a gene. The CDR3 totals 17 residues. DNA for the CDR3: TGTGCCAGCAGTCCGCCCTGGACAGGGAAAATGAACACTGAAGCTTTCTTT. The encoded protein is CASSPPWTGKMNTEAFF.

The V and J genes are TRBV7-2 and TRBJ1-6; tentatively, D is TRBD1 (5 bases). The V gene's germline CDR1 is SGHTA and CDR2 FQGNSA. The CDR3 is made up of 15 amino acids. V was pared by 2 bases and J by 6 bases, with 11 bases between. The CDR3 here is CASSLTRGSNSPLHF. The CDR3 bases are TGTGCCAGCAGCTTAACCCGGGGGAGTAATTCACCCCTCCACTTT. Combining the CDR3 with reference TRBV7-2 and TRBJ1-6 gives the whole variable domain GAGVSQSPSNKVTEKGKDVELRCDPISGHTALYWYRQSLGQGLEFLIYFQGNSAPDKSGLPSDRFSAERTGGSVSTLTIQRTQQEDSAVYLCASSLTRGSNSPLHFGNGTRLTVT.

This clonotype was seen a handful of times. The chain carries TRBV4-2 and TRBJ2-3, with D unresolved. CDR1 and CDR2 (germline): LGHNA, YNFKEQ. This CDR3 contains 15 residues. Trimming removed 4 bases from V and 2 bases from J, with 13 bases in between. The DNA for the CDR3 is TGTGCCAGCAGCCCTGGGTTCGCGGACACAGATACGCAGTATTTT. Translated, it gives CASSPGFADTDTQYF.

This chain links TRBV6-6 with TRBJ1-2, with unresolved D. Trimming took 5 bases from V and 4 from J, leaving 17 bases between them. Germline assignment: CDR1 MNHNY and CDR2 SVGAGI (reference sequence). This CDR3 has 15 amino acids. The CDR3 DNA reads TGTGCCAGCAGTCCCTCGGTCCAGGTCTCCTATGGCTACACCTTC. Encoded protein: CASSPSVQVSYGYTF.

The chain has TRBV27 and TRBJ2-7; a possible D gene is TRBD1 (6 bases). The CDR3 runs to 15 residues. Trimming left V 8 bases short and J 0 bases short, with 17 bases between. The V gene's germline CDR1 is MNHEY and CDR2 SMNVEV (reference sequence). CDR3 nucleotide sequence: TGTGCCAGCCAGCCCAGGGGCCTGAGCTCCTACGAGCAGTACGTC. Translated: CASQPRGLSSYEQYV.

This clonotype has just one count. This chain uses TRBV29-1 with TRBJ1-5; TRBD1 is a possible D gene (5 bases). The CDR3 is 13 amino acids. V was cut by 1 base and J by 7 bases, with 11 bases left in between. Germline V gene lookup returns CDR1 SQVTM and CDR2 ANQGSEA. Here the CDR3 DNA reads TGCAGCGTTGAAGGGGGGGTCGGGCAGCCCCAGCATTTT. As protein: CSVEGGVGQPQHF.

The CDR3 here is CASSLGARGYTF. The CDR3 nucleotides read TGTGCCAGCAGCTTGGGGGCTCGTGGCTACACCTTC. This chain joins TRBV7-9 and TRBJ1-2, with D perhaps TRBD1 (6 bases). CDR1 and CDR2 (germline): SEHNR, FQNEAQ (reference sequence). The CDR3 is 12 amino acids. Trimming took off 3 bases at V and 7 bases at J, with 9 bases between the two ends. Variable domain in full (rest from reference TRBV7-9 and TRBJ1-2): DTGVSQNPRHKITKRGQNVTFRCDPISEHNRLYWYRQTLGQGPEFLTYFQNEAQLEKSRLLSDRFSAERPKGSFSTLEIQRTEQGDSAMYLCASSLGARGYTFGSGTRLTVV.

This chain uses TRBV19 with TRBJ1-1, with D possibly matching TRBD1 (6 bases). This CDR3 is built from 14 residues. The germline V gene has CDR1 LNHDA and CDR2 SQIVND (reference sequence). Trimming left V 7 bases short and J 2 bases short, with 14 bases between. CDR3 DNA: TGTGCCAGTACTTACAGGGAGCGAAACACTGAAGCTTTCTTT. Protein product: CASTYRERNTEAFF.

The chain joins TRBV9 to TRBJ2-1; TRBD1 matches at 8 bases. Germline CDR1 is SGDLS and CDR2 is YYNGEE. V gave up 2 bases and J gave up 6 bases; unmatched junction bases: 7. The CDR3 loop spans 15 amino acids. In DNA, the CDR3 is TGTGCCAGCAGCGTGACAGGGGACACGGTCAATGAGCAGTTCTTC. This encodes CASSVTGDTVNEQFF.

The V and J genes are TRBV7-2 and TRBJ2-1, with a tentative D call TRBD1 (5 bases). Germline CDR1 SGHTA, CDR2 FQGNSA. Trimming removed 2 bases from V and 6 bases from J, with 11 bases in between. The CDR3 totals 14 residues. The CDR3 reads CASSLPGLANEQFF. In DNA, the CDR3 is TGTGCCAGCAGCTTACCAGGGTTAGCCAATGAGCAGTTCTTC. Looking up the rest from reference TRBV7-2 and TRBJ2-1 gives the full variable domain: GAGVSQSPSNKVTEKGKDVELRCDPISGHTALYWYRQSLGQGLEFLIYFQGNSAPDKSGLPSDRFSAERTGGSVSTLTIQRTQQEDSAVYLCASSLPGLANEQFFGPGTRLTVL.

There are a few counts of this clonotype. The chain links TRBV11-2 to TRBJ2-7; weak D call: TRBD1 (5 bases). The CDR3 extends over 14 amino acids. V was shortened by 2 bases and J by 2 bases, with 10 bases between the two germline ends. Germline CDR1 is SGHAT and CDR2 is FQNNGV. CDR3 amino acids: CASSLRGLAYEQYF. CDR3 bases: TGTGCCAGCAGCTTAAGGGGTCTGGCCTACGAGCAGTACTTC.

J is TRBJ2-1 and V is TRBV7-2; 9 bases fit TRBD1. Germline V gives CDR1 SGHTA, CDR2 FQGNSA. This CDR3 has 16 residues. V gave up 4 bases and J gave up 6 bases; unmatched junction bases: 10. The CDR3 sequence is CASSSGGTGNFNEQFF. The CDR3 nucleotides read TGTGCCAGCAGCTCAGGTGGGACAGGGAATTTCAATGAGCAGTTCTTC.

There are a few counts of this clonotype. The chain joins TRBV7-9 to TRBJ2-3; TRBD2 aligns across 10 bases. Germline V lookup: CDR1 SEHNR, CDR2 FQNEAQ (reference sequence). With 4 bases clipped from V and 6 bases from J, the junction kept 4 bases outside the gene matches. This CDR3 region has 14 residues. CDR3 protein: CASSSAGGIDTQYF. CDR3 DNA sequence: TGTGCCAGCAGCTCAGCGGGGGGGATCGATACGCAGTATTTT.

Comments on this clonotype: No DNA is shown, since the ends of the CDR3 on it are uncertain; the CDR3 is the one TCRdb lists. The chain's CDR3 is CASSLAPTLGTDTQYF. This rearrangement joins TRBV5-1 to TRBJ2-3. Germline V gene lookup returns CDR1 SGHRS and CDR2 YFSETQ. The CDR3 length is 16 residues, termini included.